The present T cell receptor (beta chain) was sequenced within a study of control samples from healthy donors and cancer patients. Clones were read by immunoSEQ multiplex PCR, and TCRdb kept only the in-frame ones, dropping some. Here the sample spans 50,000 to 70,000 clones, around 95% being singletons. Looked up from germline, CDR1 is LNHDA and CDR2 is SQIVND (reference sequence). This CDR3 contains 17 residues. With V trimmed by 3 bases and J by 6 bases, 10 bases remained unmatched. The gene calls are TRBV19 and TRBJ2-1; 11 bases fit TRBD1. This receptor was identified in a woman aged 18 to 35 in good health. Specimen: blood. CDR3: CASSIRGTGGGVNEQFF. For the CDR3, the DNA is TGTGCCAGTAGTATCCGGGGGACAGGGGGAGGGGTCAATGAGCAGTTCTTC.